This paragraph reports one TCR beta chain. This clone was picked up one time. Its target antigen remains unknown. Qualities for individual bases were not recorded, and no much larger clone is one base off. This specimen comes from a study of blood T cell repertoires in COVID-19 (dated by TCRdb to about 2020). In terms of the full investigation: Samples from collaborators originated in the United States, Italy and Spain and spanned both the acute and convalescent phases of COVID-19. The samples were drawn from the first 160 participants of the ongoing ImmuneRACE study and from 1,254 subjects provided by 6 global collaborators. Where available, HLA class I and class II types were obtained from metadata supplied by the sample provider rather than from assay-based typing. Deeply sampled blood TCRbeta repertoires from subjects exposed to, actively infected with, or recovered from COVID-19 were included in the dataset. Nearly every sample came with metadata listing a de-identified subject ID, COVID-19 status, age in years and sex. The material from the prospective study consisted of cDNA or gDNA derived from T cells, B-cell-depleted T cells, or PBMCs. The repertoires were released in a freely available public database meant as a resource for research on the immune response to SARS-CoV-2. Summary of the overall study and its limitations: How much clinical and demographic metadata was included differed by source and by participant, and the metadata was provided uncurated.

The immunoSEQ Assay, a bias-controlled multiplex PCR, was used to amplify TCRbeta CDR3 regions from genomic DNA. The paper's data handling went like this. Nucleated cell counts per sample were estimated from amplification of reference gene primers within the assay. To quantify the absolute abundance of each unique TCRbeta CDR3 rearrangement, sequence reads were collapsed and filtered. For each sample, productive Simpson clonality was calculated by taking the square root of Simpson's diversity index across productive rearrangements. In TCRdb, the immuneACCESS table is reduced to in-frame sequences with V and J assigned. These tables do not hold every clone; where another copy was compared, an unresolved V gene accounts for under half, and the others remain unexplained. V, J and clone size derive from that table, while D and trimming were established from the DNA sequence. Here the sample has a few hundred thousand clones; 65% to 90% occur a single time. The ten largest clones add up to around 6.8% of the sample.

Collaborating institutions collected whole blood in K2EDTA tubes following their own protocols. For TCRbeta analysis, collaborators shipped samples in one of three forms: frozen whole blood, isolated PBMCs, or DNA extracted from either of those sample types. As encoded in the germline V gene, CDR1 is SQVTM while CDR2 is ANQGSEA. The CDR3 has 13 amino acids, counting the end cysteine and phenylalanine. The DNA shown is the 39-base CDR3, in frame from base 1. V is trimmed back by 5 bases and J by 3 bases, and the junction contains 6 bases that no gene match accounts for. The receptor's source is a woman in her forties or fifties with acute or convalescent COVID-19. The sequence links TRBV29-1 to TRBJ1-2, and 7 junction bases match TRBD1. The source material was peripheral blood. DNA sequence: TGCAGCGTTATAGACAGGGAAGACTATGGCTACACCTTC. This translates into CSVIDREDYGYTF.